These 6 T cell receptor beta chains were all obtained from the same sample, sequenced in a study of CXCR3-negative and CXCR3-positive naive CD8 T cells (dated by TCRdb to the late 2010s). Sequencing was performed on a NextSeq 550. The Human TCR Profiling Kit (MiLaboratory) was used to make UMI-labeled 5' RACE TRB cDNA libraries. TCRdb reprocessed the reads into one record per CDR3 protein sequence, lacking DNA. The sample's own table lists 100,000 to 150,000 distinct CDR3 sequences. Jointly, the top ten make up 0.29% of the sample. The sample taken for sequencing was naive CXCR3- CD8+ T cells from blood. The cell subset or site label, as the study defines it: CD45RO-CCR7+CD27+CD95- naive CD8+ T cells lacking CXCR3 (TNR3-). The source is a human donor in good health. Some clones in this sample may be carry-over from other donors' samples.

This rearrangement joins TRBV4-1 to TRBJ2-7. This CDR3 contains 12 residues. Per the germline V gene, CDR1 is MGHRA and CDR2 is YSYEKL. The CDR3 is CASSQVVGEQYF.

CDR3 protein: CSARELAAYEQYF. The V and J genes are TRBV20-1 and TRBJ2-7; TCRdb's D gene call, TRBD2, goes unchecked for lack of DNA. This CDR3 spans 13 amino acids. The germline V gene encodes CDR1 DFQATT and CDR2 SNEGSKA (reference sequence).

This chain connects TRBV28 to TRBJ2-3. The CDR3 extends over 14 amino acids. Per the germline V gene, CDR1 is MDHEN and CDR2 is SYDVKM. CDR3: CASKLSSFTDTQYF.

The CDR3 loop is CATSRDELAGARYNEQFF. The chain recombines TRBV15 with TRBJ2-1; the TCRdb call, TRBD2, lacks DNA for checking. In germline, CDR1 is LNHNV, CDR2 YYDKDF (reference sequence). The CDR3 covers 18 residues.

J is TRBJ1-1 and V is TRBV11-1; the TRBD1 assignment by TCRdb is unverifiable without DNA. This CDR3 is built from 13 residues. Germline lookup yields CDR1 SGHAT and CDR2 FQDESV (reference sequence). Here the CDR3 reads CASSAIPTGGAFF.

This rearrangement joins TRBV6-1 to TRBJ1-1; without DNA, the TCRdb call of TRBD1 cannot be checked. Germline values: CDR1 MNHNS, CDR2 SASEGT. The CDR3 covers 15 residues. CDR3: CASSANRGGNTEAFF.